A selection of T cell receptor beta chains follows, all from one sample in a study of cytotoxic CD8 clonotypes in ibrutinib-treated CLL. Measured with immunoSEQ multiplex PCR; TCRdb has only the in-frame clones, and not every one. This sample yields 300,000 to 350,000 clones, of which roughly 80% are seen a single time; 5% to 7% belongs to the top ten. Specimen: PBMCs, collected before ibrutinib treatment. Receptors originate from a human donor with chronic lymphocytic leukemia. Each CDR3 is given with its conserved first and last residue. The D gene is left open where the match is weak. Clone size is shown for a subset of rows, as once, few, many or a class of expanded clone.

J gene,V gene,clone size,D gene,CDR3 DNA,CDR3 protein
TRBJ2-3,TRBV27,NA,NA,TGTGCCAGCAGACCGGCGGGCGGCACAGATACGCAGTATTTT,CASRPAGGTDTQYF
TRBJ2-5,TRBV11-2,NA,NA,TGTGCCAGCAGCCCCACGGGGGCCCAGTACTTC,CASSPTGAQYF
TRBJ2-6,TRBV29-1,NA,TRBD1,TGCAGCGTCCGGGACAGGGACTCTGGGGCCAACGTCCTGACTTTC,CSVRDRDSGANVLTF
TRBJ1-1,TRBV7-3,NA,NA,TGTGCCAGCAGCCTGGCTGGGTCATTTGGAACTGAAGCTTTCTTT,CASSLAGSFGTEAFF
TRBJ2-3,TRBV21-1,NA,NA,TGTGCCAGCAGGGAAGGCCTAGGACGCACAGATACGCAGTATTTT,CASREGLGRTDTQYF
TRBJ1-2,TRBV29-1,NA,TRBD1,TGCAGCGTCAAGGGACAGGGAGATGGCTACACCTTC,CSVKGQGDGYTF
TRBJ1-5,TRBV4-2,few,NA,TGTGCCAGCAGCCAAGGGACAGCCCGGCATCAGCCCCAGCATTTT,CASSQGTARHQPQHF
TRBJ2-1,TRBV27,NA,TRBD1,TGTGCCAGCCGCCCGGGACAGGGTACCTACAATGAGCAGTTCTTC,CASRPGQGTYNEQFF
TRBJ2-1,TRBV29-1,NA,TRBD1,TGCAGCGTTTACAGGGGGTTGCCTGACAATGAGCAGTTCTTC,CSVYRGLPDNEQFF
TRBJ1-5,TRBV28,NA,NA,TGTGCCAGCAGTTTATCACTCTCCGCTCAGCCCCAGCATTTT,CASSLSLSAQPQHF
TRBJ2-4,TRBV28,few,TRBD1,TGTGCCAGCAGTTCTACAGGGGGCTCGGGCAAAAACATTCAGTACTTC,CASSSTGGSGKNIQYF
TRBJ2-7,TRBV30,NA,TRBD1,TGTGCCTGGAGTGTACGGGGACAGTGGAGGGAGCAGTACTTC,CAWSVRGQWREQYF
TRBJ2-7,TRBV13,NA,NA,TGTGCCAGCAGCTTAGCCAGGGCCTACTCCGAGCAGTACTTC,CASSLARAYSEQYF
TRBJ1-1,TRBV28,NA,TRBD1,TGTGCCAGCAGCCCTGGGTCGACAGGGGTATTAGCGGAAGCTTTCTTT,CASSPGSTGVLAEAFF
TRBJ2-1,TRBV19,NA,NA,TGTGCCAGTAATTGGGCTGTGGGAGCCGGCAATGAGCAGTTCTTC,CASNWAVGAGNEQFF
TRBJ2-5,TRBV5-4,NA,NA,TGTGCCAGCAGCCGGGTGGGCCAAGAGACCCAGTACTTC,CASSRVGQETQYF
TRBJ2-3,TRBV7-9,NA,TRBD2,TGTGCCAGCAGCCGCGCCGGTTGGACTAGCGGGAGCGATACGCAGTATTTT,CASSRAGWTSGSDTQYF
TRBJ1-5,TRBV27,NA,NA,TGTGCCAGCAGTTTATCGGGGGGACATAGCAATCAGCCCCAGCATTTT,CASSLSGGHSNQPQHF
TRBJ1-2,TRBV4-1,NA,TRBD1,TGCGCCAGCAGCCAATTTACTGGGGCAGGGGGCTGGTATGGCTACACCTTC,CASSQFTGAGGWYGYTF
TRBJ2-2,TRBV30,once,NA,TGTGCCTGGAAAAACACCGGGGAGCTGTTTTTT,CAWKNTGELFF
TRBJ2-7,TRBV5-6,once,TRBD2,TGTGCCAGCAGCTTGAAGACTAGCGGGAGTTTCTACGAGCAGTACTTC,CASSLKTSGSFYEQYF
TRBJ2-3,TRBV5-8,NA,TRBD1,TGTGCCAGCACCCCGGGGGTGATACAGGGGGCTTTAGATACGCAGTATTTT,CASTPGVIQGALDTQYF
TRBJ1-3,TRBV9,NA,NA,TGTGCCAGCGGCAAACTCTCTGGAAACACCATATATTTT,CASGKLSGNTIYF
TRBJ1-1,TRBV7-3,few,NA,TGTGCCAGCAGCCCCGACGGTCACAGAACGGGCACTGAAGCTTTCTTT,CASSPDGHRTGTEAFF
TRBJ2-1,TRBV18,NA,NA,TGTGCCAGCTCACAAAAAGACCCAATTAGGTCCCACAATGAGCAGTTCTTC,CASSQKDPIRSHNEQFF
TRBJ2-5,TRBV18,NA,TRBD1,TGTGCCAGCTCACCACGGGGCGCCGGGACAGGGGGAGAGACCCAGTACTTC,CASSPRGAGTGGETQYF
TRBJ1-1,TRBV11-1,NA,TRBD1,TGTGCCAGCAGCAGCGACAGGGCCTACACTGAAGCTTTCTTT,CASSSDRAYTEAFF
TRBJ2-3,TRBV10-1,few,TRBD1,TGCGCCAGCAAACGGGACAGCAACACAGATACGCAGTATTTT,CASKRDSNTDTQYF
TRBJ2-1,TRBV6-4,NA,TRBD2,TGTGCCAGCAGTGACGAGGGACTAGGCTCCTACAATGAGCAGTTCTTC,CASSDEGLGSYNEQFF
TRBJ2-3,TRBV9,NA,NA,TGTGCCAGCAGCGGAGGGAGTTTCGCTGGCACAGATACGCAGTATTTT,CASSGGSFAGTDTQYF
TRBJ2-7,TRBV2,NA,TRBD1,TGTGCCAGCAGCGAACAGCGGACAGGGGGCAGTTACGAGCAGTACTTC,CASSEQRTGGSYEQYF
TRBJ2-2,TRBV5-4,NA,NA,TGTGCCAGCAGCCAGGAACCTACCGGGGAGCTGTTTTTT,CASSQEPTGELFF
TRBJ2-3,TRBV10-2,NA,NA,TGCGCCAGCAGTGAGTCTGGAAGCGGAAGCACAGATACGCAGTATTTT,CASSESGSGSTDTQYF
TRBJ2-5,TRBV28,NA,NA,TGTGCCAGCAGGACAGGCGGAGAAATTTGGGAGACCCAGTACTTC,CASRTGGEIWETQYF
TRBJ2-7,TRBV28,NA,TRBD2,TGTGCCAGCTGGGCGGCGCAAGATTCTAGCGGGAGGTTCTACGAGCAGTACTTC,CASWAAQDSSGRFYEQYF
TRBJ1-5,TRBV7-2,few,NA,TGTGCCAGCAGCTCGAGGGGAAATCAGCCCCAGCATTTT,CASSSRGNQPQHF
TRBJ2-3,TRBV4-1,NA,NA,TGCGCCAGCAGCCAGACTAGGCTCGCGCAGTATTTT,CASSQTRLAQYF
TRBJ1-1,TRBV11-2,NA,TRBD1,TGTGCCAGCAGCTTAAACCGGGACAGGGAAGCTTTCTTT,CASSLNRDREAFF
TRBJ2-7,TRBV9,NA,NA,TGTGCCAGCAGCACCTACCCAGGCTACGAGCAGTACTTC,CASSTYPGYEQYF
TRBJ1-1,TRBV25-1,NA,TRBD1,TGTGCCAGCAGGGACAGGGGAGGGTCTGAAGCTTTCTTT,CASRDRGGSEAFF
TRBJ1-5,TRBV27,NA,NA,TGTGCCACTCGCGGGGGTATCGGCAATCAGCCCCAGCATTTT,CATRGGIGNQPQHF
TRBJ2-7,TRBV27,few,TRBD1,TGTGCCACCCTCCGGGACAGGGGATCCTACGAGCAGTACTTC,CATLRDRGSYEQYF
TRBJ2-7,TRBV6-1,NA,TRBD2,TGTGCCAGCAGTGTTCGACTAGCGGGAGGGCTTTATACCTCCTACGAGCAGTACTTC,CASSVRLAGGLYTSYEQYF
TRBJ1-1,TRBV18,NA,NA,TGTGCCAGCTCGACCGTGAGAGAAGCTTTCTTT,CASSTVREAFF
TRBJ2-1,TRBV28,NA,NA,TGTGCCAGCAGTGGCTTACAAATAGACAATGAGCAGTTCTTC,CASSGLQIDNEQFF
TRBJ2-1,TRBV5-4,NA,TRBD2,TGTGCCAGCAGCCCCGGGACTAGCGGGCTCAATGAGCAGTTCTTC,CASSPGTSGLNEQFF
TRBJ1-2,TRBV19,once,NA,TGTGCCAGTAGTGCATACGGGACAACGGACTATGGCTACACCTTC,CASSAYGTTDYGYTF
TRBJ2-2,TRBV28,few,TRBD2,TGTGCCAGCAGTTATCCCCCTCGGGGGGTAAACACCGGGGAGCTGTTTTTT,CASSYPPRGVNTGELFF
TRBJ1-5,TRBV6-6,NA,NA,TGTGCCAGCAGTTATGGACAGTATAGCAATCAGCCCCAGCATTTT,CASSYGQYSNQPQHF
TRBJ2-1,TRBV4-1,few,NA,TGCGCCAGCAGCCAAGGTTATGAGCAGTTCTTC,CASSQGYEQFF